This T cell receptor beta chain emerged from a study of blood T cell repertoires in COVID-19. In the authors' methods: Reference gene primer amplification gave nucleated cell count estimates. The table came from immunoSEQ multiplex PCR; TCRdb's copy has only in-frame clones and leaves some out. For V, J and clone size, that table is used; D and trimming come from the DNA. The repertoire holds fewer than 100,000 clones, with about 85% as singletons. The V and J ends lost 4 bases and 6 bases respectively, with 11 bases between them. Germline CDR1 reads LGHDT; CDR2 reads YNNKEL (reference sequence). The CDR3 spans 13 residues.

This chain joins TRBV3-1 (or the pseudogene TRBV3-2) and TRBJ2-3; D call uncertain. This TCR derives from a man between 60 and 70 years old with acute or convalescent COVID-19. Sequencing was carried out using peripheral blood. CDR3 amino acids: CASSLESSDTQYF. The CDR3 coding sequence is TGTGCCAGCAGCCTGGAGTCCTCTGATACGCAGTATTTT.